This T cell receptor (beta chain) is drawn from a study of cytotoxic CD8 clonotypes in ibrutinib-treated CLL. PBMCs were cryopreserved, and 1.5 to 2.5 micrograms of genomic DNA from them went into TCR beta libraries. The germline CDR1 and CDR2 sequences are MNHEY and SMNVEV (reference sequence). After removal of 5 bases from V and 9 bases from J, the junction contained 16 bases not matched to a gene. The CDR3 is 15 residues long. The intended depth for sequencing was 1 in 200,000 to 1 in 1 million T cells. Here immunoSEQ multiplex PCR was the method, and the copy in TCRdb shows in-frame clones only, minus some. The sample gives around 200,000 clones, just under 80% of which show up once; more than 9.5% is in the top ten. Study-wide points: At ibrutinib response, clonality increased, and at progression it declined back toward baseline. Higher circulating CD8+ T-cell counts strongly accompanied higher baseline clonality, above age-matched healthy donors.

Turning to this clone: Its antigen is unidentified.

The chain recombines TRBV27 with TRBJ2-7, with TRBD1 matching over 7 bases. This clonotype was sampled from a human donor with chronic lymphocytic leukemia. The input for sequencing was PBMCs, taken after 12 months of ibrutinib treatment. CDR3 loop: CASSQVPRQGIRQYF. As DNA, the CDR3 is TGTGCCAGCAGTCAGGTCCCGAGACAGGGAATAAGGCAGTACTTC.